This entry lists 5 T cell receptor beta chains sequenced from one sample in a study of early T cells in non-severe SARS-CoV-2 infection. Each CDR3 protein gets one entry after TCRdb re-called the 5' RACE reads with MiXCR. The table shows around 77,000 distinct CDR3 sequences, with more than 12% occurring only once. The sequences come from whole blood, collected at baseline. The receptors originated from an adult who was a healthcare worker with PCR-confirmed SARS-CoV-2 infection or an uninfected control (not recorded which).

This clonotype turned up a few times. This rearrangement joins TRBV4-1 to TRBJ1-4; D is ambiguous. The CDR3 covers 16 residues. Germline values: CDR1 MGHRA, CDR2 YSYEKL. Trimming took off 4 bases at V and 5 bases at J, with 17 bases between the two ends. The CDR3 region is CASSRQTPLQNEKLFF. CDR3 in DNA: TGCGCCAGCAGCCGCCAGACGCCCCTCCAGAATGAAAAACTGTTTTTT.

This clonotype has just a few counts. The chain carries TRBV12-3 or TRBV12-4 and TRBJ2-2; 7 nucleotides line up with TRBD2. The junction had 5 bases not matched to a gene; V was cut back by 3 bases and J by 7 bases. This CDR3 comprises 14 residues. CDR3 residues: CASSLWEGHGELFF. CDR3 nucleotide sequence: TGTGCCAGCAGTTTGTGGGAGGGCCACGGGGAGCTGTTTTTT.

The rearrangement joins TRBV18 to TRBJ2-7; no definite D call. CDR3 length equals 13 residues. Germline V CDR1 and CDR2: KGHSH, LQKENI. V lost 3 bases to trimming and J lost 0 bases, with 6 bases between them. For the CDR3, the DNA is TGTGCCAGCTCACCTCGAAGCTCCTACGAGCAGTACTTC. This gives the protein CASSPRSSYEQYF.

This clonotype was counted a few times. The genes are TRBV29-1 and TRBJ1-5; unclear D gene. CDR1 is SQVTM, CDR2 ANQGSEA, per germline. Trimming stripped 2 bases from V and 2 bases from J, with 7 bases between. The CDR3 totals 13 residues. The CDR3 sequence: CSVEIGGNQPQHF. In DNA, the CDR3 is TGCAGCGTTGAAATTGGGGGCAATCAGCCCCAGCATTTT.

The chain joins TRBV30 to TRBJ1-1; D is uncertain. From germline, CDR1 is GTSNPN and CDR2 SVGIG (reference sequence). V was shortened by 3 bases and J by 0 bases, with 14 bases between the two germline ends. The CDR3 contains 15 residues. The CDR3 sequence: CAWSREFLMNTEAFF. The CDR3 DNA sequence: TGTGCCTGGAGCCGGGAATTCCTAATGAACACTGAAGCTTTCTTT.